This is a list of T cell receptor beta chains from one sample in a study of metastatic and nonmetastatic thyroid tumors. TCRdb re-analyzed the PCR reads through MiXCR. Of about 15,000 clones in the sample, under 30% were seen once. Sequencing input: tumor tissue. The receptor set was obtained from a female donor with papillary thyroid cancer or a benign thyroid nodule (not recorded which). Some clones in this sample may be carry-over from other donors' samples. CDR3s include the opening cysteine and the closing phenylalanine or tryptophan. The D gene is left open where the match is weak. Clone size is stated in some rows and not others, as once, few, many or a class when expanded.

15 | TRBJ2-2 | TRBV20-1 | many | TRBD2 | CSATSGGPNTGELFF | TGCAGTGCTACTAGCGGGGGCCCGAACACCGGGGAGCTGTTTTTT
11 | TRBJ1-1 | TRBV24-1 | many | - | CATPREVEAFF | TGTGCCACCCCCCGGGAGGTCGAAGCTTTCTTT
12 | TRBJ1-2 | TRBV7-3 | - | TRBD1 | CASSLGGQGYTF | TGTGCCAGCAGCTTGGGGGGACAGGGCTACACCTTC
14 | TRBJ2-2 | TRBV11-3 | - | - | CASSPDGNTGELFF | TGTGCCAGCAGTCCCGACGGGAACACCGGGGAGCTGTTTTTT
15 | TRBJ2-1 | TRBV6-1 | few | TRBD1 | CASSAQGAVCNEQFF | TGTGCCAGCAGTGCCCAGGGGGCTGTGTGCAATGAGCAGTTCTTC
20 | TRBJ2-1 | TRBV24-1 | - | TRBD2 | CATSDPLAGGPSRTNDEQFF | TGTGCCACCAGTGATCCCCTAGCGGGAGGACCCAGTCGTACAAACGATGAGCAGTTCTTC
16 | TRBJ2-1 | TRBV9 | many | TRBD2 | CASSGSGRSSYNEQFF | TGTGCCAGCAGCGGTAGCGGGAGGAGCTCCTACAATGAGCAGTTCTTC
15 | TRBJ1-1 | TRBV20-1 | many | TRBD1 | CSARLQGMANTEAFF | TGCAGTGCTAGACTACAGGGGATGGCGAACACTGAAGCTTTCTTT
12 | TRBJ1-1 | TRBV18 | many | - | CASSPDSGEAFF | TGTGCCAGCTCACCGGACAGCGGAGAAGCTTTCTTT
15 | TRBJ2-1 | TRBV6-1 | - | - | CASIDTGARRGEQFF | TGTGCCAGCATTGATACCGGGGCCCGGCGGGGTGAGCAGTTCTTC
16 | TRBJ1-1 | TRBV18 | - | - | CASSPGKSGRAAEAFF | TGTGCCAGCTCACCGGGGAAATCAGGCCGGGCGGCTGAAGCTTTCTTT
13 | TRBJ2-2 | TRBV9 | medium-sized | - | CASSPSDTGELFF | TGTGCCAGCAGCCCGTCGGACACCGGGGAGCTGTTTTTT
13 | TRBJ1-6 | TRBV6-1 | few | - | CASRQGEYSPLHF | TGTGCCAGCAGACAGGGAGAATATTCACCCCTCCACTTT
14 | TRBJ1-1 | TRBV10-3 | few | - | CAIIEGLCNTEAFF | TGTGCCATCATTGAAGGACTCTGTAACACTGAAGCTTTCTTT
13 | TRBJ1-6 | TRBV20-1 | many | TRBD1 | CSADRGLGSPLHF | TGCAGTGCGGACAGGGGGCTGGGTTCACCCCTCCACTTT
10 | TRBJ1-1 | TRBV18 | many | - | CASSQTGAFF | TGTGCCAGCTCACAGACCGGAGCTTTCTTT
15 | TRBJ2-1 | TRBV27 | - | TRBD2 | CASSLAGGAYNEQFF | TGTGCCAGCAGTTTGGCGGGAGGGGCGTACAATGAGCAGTTCTTC
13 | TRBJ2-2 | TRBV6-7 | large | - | CASSYFCTGELFF | TGTGCCAGCAGTTACTTCTGCACCGGGGAGCTGTTTTTT
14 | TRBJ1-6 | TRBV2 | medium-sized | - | CASRPKQDYSPLHF | TGTGCCAGCAGACCGAAACAGGATTATTCACCCCTCCACTTT
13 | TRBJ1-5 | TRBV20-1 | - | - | CSARLSGVQPQHF | TGCAGTGCCCGCCTTTCAGGGGTACAGCCCCAGCATTTT
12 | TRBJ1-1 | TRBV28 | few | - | CASSGGVTEAFF | TGTGCCAGCAGTGGCGGGGTCACTGAAGCTTTCTTT
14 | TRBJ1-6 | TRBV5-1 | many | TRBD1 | CASRGTGSNSPLHF | TGCGCCAGCAGAGGGACAGGGAGCAACTCACCCCTCCACTTT
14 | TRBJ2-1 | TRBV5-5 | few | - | CASSPAMGGSQQFF | TGTGCCAGCAGTCCAGCCATGGGGGGCTCCCAGCAGTTCTTC
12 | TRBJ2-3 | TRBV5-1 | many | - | CASSLQEDTQYF | TGCGCCAGCAGCTTGCAGGAAGATACGCAGTATTTT
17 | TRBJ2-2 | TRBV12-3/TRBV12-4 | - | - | CASSLKVGVANTGELFF | TGTGCCAGCAGTTTAAAGGTGGGGGTCGCGAACACCGGGGAGCTGTTTTTT
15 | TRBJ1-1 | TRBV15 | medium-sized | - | CATSSGRVDRTEAFF | TGTGCCACCAGCAGTGGCAGGGTGGATCGCACTGAAGCTTTCTTT
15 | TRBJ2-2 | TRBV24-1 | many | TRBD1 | CATSDGTGYTGELFF | TGTGCCACCAGTGATGGGACAGGGTACACCGGGGAGCTGTTTTTT
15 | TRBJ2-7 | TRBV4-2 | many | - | CASSQDSQNEYEQYF | TGTGCCAGCAGCCAGGACAGCCAGAACGAATACGAGCAGTACTTC
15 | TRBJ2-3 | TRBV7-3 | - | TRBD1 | CASSREGKGADTQYF | TGTGCCAGCAGCCGTGAGGGAAAGGGGGCGGATACGCAGTATTTT
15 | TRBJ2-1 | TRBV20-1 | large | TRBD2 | CSAGEAGTTYNEQFF | TGCAGTGCTGGAGAAGCGGGGACGACCTACAATGAGCAGTTCTTC
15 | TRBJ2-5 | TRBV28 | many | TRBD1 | CASSQMSGTGETQYF | TGTGCCAGCAGTCAAATGTCCGGGACAGGAGAGACCCAGTACTTC
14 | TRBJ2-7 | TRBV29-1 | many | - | CSAEGGGVSYEQYF | TGCAGCGCCGAAGGCGGCGGGGTCTCCTACGAGCAGTACTTC
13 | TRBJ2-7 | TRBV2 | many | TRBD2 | CANVAGGRPEQYF | TGTGCCAACGTAGCGGGGGGGCGGCCCGAGCAGTACTTC
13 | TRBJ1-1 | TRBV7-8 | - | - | CASSPITNTEAFF | TGTGCCAGCAGCCCGATTACGAACACTGAAGCTTTCTTT
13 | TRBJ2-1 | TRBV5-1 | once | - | CASSLGGGDEQFF | TGCGCCAGCAGCTTGGGAGGGGGAGACGAGCAGTTCTTC
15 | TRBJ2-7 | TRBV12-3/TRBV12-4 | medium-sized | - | CASTNQGGVTYEQYF | TGTGCCAGCACCAACCAGGGTGGGGTTACCTACGAGCAGTACTTC
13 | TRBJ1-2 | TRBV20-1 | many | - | CSARDDWGYGYTF | TGCAGTGCTAGAGATGATTGGGGGTATGGCTACACCTTC
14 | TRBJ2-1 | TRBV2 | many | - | CASRRERLEGEQFF | TGTGCCAGCAGACGGGAAAGGTTAGAGGGTGAGCAGTTCTTC
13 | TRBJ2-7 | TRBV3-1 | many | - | CASSPLKQDEQYF | TGTGCCAGCAGCCCCTTAAAACAAGACGAGCAGTACTTC
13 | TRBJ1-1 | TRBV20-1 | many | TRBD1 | CSAARGRGTEAFF | TGCAGTGCTGCCAGGGGGCGCGGCACTGAAGCTTTCTTT
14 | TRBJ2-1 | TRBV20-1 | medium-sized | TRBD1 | CSARSKDRYNEQFF | TGCAGTGCTAGATCTAAGGACAGGTACAATGAGCAGTTCTTC
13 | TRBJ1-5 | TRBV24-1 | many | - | CATRSWSNQPQHF | TGTGCCACCAGAAGCTGGAGCAATCAGCCCCAGCATTTT
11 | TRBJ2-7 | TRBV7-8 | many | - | CASSPDYEQYF | TGTGCCAGCAGCCCGGACTACGAGCAGTACTTC
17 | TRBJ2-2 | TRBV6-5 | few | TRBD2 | CASSYSRAGPDTGELFF | TGTGCCAGCAGTTACTCCCGAGCGGGGCCAGACACCGGGGAACTTTTTTTT